This is a list of T cell receptor beta chains from one sample in a study of cytotoxic CD8 clonotypes in ibrutinib-treated CLL. This table comes from immunoSEQ multiplex PCR, and its TCRdb copy is limited to in-frame clones, with some not included. The top ten clones hold about 4.7% of a sample with some 130,000 clones, about 75% of them seen once. The sample consisted of PBMCs, taken after 24 months of ibrutinib treatment. Source of these receptors: a human donor with chronic lymphocytic leukemia. The CDR3 runs from the conserved cysteine through the conserved F or W. The D gene is left open where the match is weak. Part of the rows lack a size; the others show once, few, many or a class for expanded clones.

cdr3_nt cdr3_aa d_call v_call clone_size cdr3_length j_call
TGTGCCACCCAGTTACAGGGAAAAGAGACCCAGTACTTC CATQLQGKETQYF - TRBV6-5 once 13 TRBJ2-5
TGTGCCAGACGACCCGGGACAGGGCTCTACAATGAGCAGTTCTTC CARRPGTGLYNEQFF TRBD1 TRBV11-3 - 15 TRBJ2-1
TGTGCCAGCAGCCAATGGGGAGGCACCAATGAAAAACTGTTTTTT CASSQWGGTNEKLFF - TRBV4-2 few 15 TRBJ1-4
TGTGCCAGCAGCTTAGCGGGGGTAGCGGGAGGGCCGCAGTTCTTC CASSLAGVAGGPQFF TRBD2 TRBV7-2 once 15 TRBJ2-1
TGTGCCTGGAGTTCGGCAGGGACGGCGCAGTATTTT CAWSSAGTAQYF - TRBV30 - 12 TRBJ2-3
TGTGCCTGGAGTTCCCGACCGGAGCAGTTCTTC CAWSSRPEQFF - TRBV30 - 11 TRBJ2-1
TGTGCCAGCAGTTCCCCAGGGTTGGATCAGCCCCAGCATTTT CASSSPGLDQPQHF - TRBV6-5 - 14 TRBJ1-5
TGTGCCAGCAGCGTTAGCGGCCAGGGTACCTACGAGCAGTACTTC CASSVSGQGTYEQYF - TRBV9 - 15 TRBJ2-7
TGTGCCAGCAGTTCCGGGGCGGCGGAGCCCCCCTATGGCTACACCTTC CASSSGAAEPPYGYTF - TRBV28 - 16 TRBJ1-2
TGTGCCAGTAGTATTGGCAATAATGAAAAACTGTTTTTT CASSIGNNEKLFF - TRBV19 - 13 TRBJ1-4
TGTGCCAGCAGCTCGGGGCTAGCGGGAGTTGGGGAGCAGTTCTTC CASSSGLAGVGEQFF TRBD2 TRBV7-3 - 15 TRBJ2-1
TGTGCCAGTAGTGCCCGACAGGGGGCGAACACCGGGGAGCTGTTTTTT CASSARQGANTGELFF TRBD1 TRBV19 - 16 TRBJ2-2
TGTGCCAGCAGCTGGCTAGCGGGAGTGGGTGAGCAGTTCTTC CASSWLAGVGEQFF TRBD2 TRBV11-3 once 14 TRBJ2-1
TGCGCCAGCAGCACGGACAGGGGCGGCTATGGCTACACCTTC CASSTDRGGYGYTF TRBD1 TRBV5-1 - 14 TRBJ1-2
TGTGCCAGCAGCTTAGACGCGAACACTGAAGCTTTCTTT CASSLDANTEAFF - TRBV7-6 - 13 TRBJ1-1
TGTGCCAGCCGAAGGGGCGGGGAACACTATACGCAGTATTTT CASRRGGEHYTQYF - TRBV27 once 14 TRBJ2-3